The next 24 T cell receptor beta chains were all read from a single sample in a study of cytomegalovirus exposure and HLA in healthy donors. Vbeta (60) and Jbeta (13) primers were used in the PCR. Generated by immunoSEQ multiplex PCR, the TCRdb table keeps only in-frame clones and is missing some. The sample lists more than 150,000 clones; 70% to 80% were seen once. Sequenced input: PBMCs. The source is a girl aged 10 to 17 in good health and CMV-seropositive.

This clone has just one count. The chain is built from TRBV7-9 and TRBJ2-3; D possibly corresponds to TRBD2 (5 bases). Germline CDR1 SEHNR, CDR2 FQNEAQ (reference sequence). The CDR3 extends over 16 amino acids. Trimming left V 1 base short and J 0 bases short, with 11 bases between. This chain's CDR3 is CASSLESGPSTDTQYF. The DNA of the CDR3 is TGTGCCAGCAGCTTAGAGAGCGGTCCCAGCACAGATACGCAGTATTTT.

The CDR3 protein is CATREGQWGYTF. In DNA, the CDR3 is TGTGCCACCCGGGAGGGGCAGTGGGGCTACACCTTC. The chain couples TRBV10-3 to TRBJ1-2; D is possibly TRBD1 (5 bases). This CDR3 is 12 amino acids long. The V gene's germline CDR1 is ENHRY and CDR2 SYGVKD. V was clipped by 10 bases and J by 8 bases, with 17 bases between them.

The V call is TRBV10-3, the J call TRBJ2-7; TRBD1 matches 8 bases. The CDR3 has 14 amino acids. J lost 4 bases, V lost 5 bases, and 7 bases had no gene match. Germline V lookup: CDR1 ENHRY, CDR2 SYGVKD. The chain's CDR3 is CAISYSDRGYEQYF. CDR3 DNA: TGTGCCATCAGTTATTCCGACAGGGGATACGAGCAGTACTTC.

This clone has a handful of counts. This sequence joins TRBV5-1 and TRBJ2-3, with D perhaps matching TRBD2 (6 bases). Germline V lookup: CDR1 SGHRS, CDR2 YFSETQ. This CDR3 spans 19 amino acids. The V gene lost 0 bases and the J gene lost 1 base, with 21 bases spanning the gap. The CDR3 bases are TGCGCCAGCAGCTTGGGACAACGAGGAGGGTCGTTTGGCACAGATACGCAGTATTTT. Translated: CASSLGQRGGSFGTDTQYF.

The chain couples TRBV9 to TRBJ2-1; 7 bases are shared with TRBD2. J was trimmed by 2 bases and V by 0 bases; bases with no gene match: 11. The CDR3 length is 18 residues. Germline V gene sequence: CDR1 SGDLS, CDR2 YYNGEE. CDR3 in amino acids: CASSVGSGGGGAYNEQFF. The CDR3 DNA reads as TGTGCCAGCAGCGTAGGATCAGGAGGCGGGGGTGCCTACAATGAGCAGTTCTTC.

This clone appeared once. The chain is built from TRBV4-3 and TRBJ2-4; tentatively, D is TRBD1 (5 bases). V shed 1 base and J shed 0 bases, with 13 bases lying between them. CDR1 LGHNA and CDR2 YSLEER come from the germline V gene. The CDR3 runs 17 residues. DNA for the CDR3: TGCGCCAGCAGCCAAGTGGGCCAGGGTGAAGCCAAAAACATTCAGTACTTC. Translation: CASSQVGQGEAKNIQYF.

CDR3 loop: CASSRGGPGNTIYF. The CDR3 DNA follows: TGTGCCAGCAGCCGGGGAGGTCCAGGAAACACCATATATTTT. V usage is TRBV7-2 and J usage is TRBJ1-3; D is ambiguous. There are 14 residues in the CDR3. V lost 5 bases and J 4 bases, leaving 12 bases between the germline ends. Germline CDR1 reads SGHTA; CDR2 reads FQGNSA.

The chain recombines TRBV27 with TRBJ1-6, with TRBD1 matching over 9 bases. The CDR3 is 15 amino acids. Trimming removed 4 bases from V and 10 bases from J; junction bases left unmatched: 8. The germline CDR1 and CDR2 sequences are MNHEY and SMNVEV (reference sequence). CDR3 sequence: CASSSLDRGRSPLHF. CDR3 nucleotides: TGTGCCAGCAGTTCCCTGGACAGGGGTAGGTCACCCCTCCACTTT.

V is TRBV6-5 and J is TRBJ2-7, with 7 bases identical to TRBD1. This CDR3 comprises 14 residues. The J segment lost 4 bases and the V segment lost 6 bases, leaving 9 bases of the junction unmatched. Germline CDR1 MNHEY, CDR2 SVGAGI. In DNA form, the CDR3 reads TGTGCCAGCAGCGGGACAGAAACCCTATACGAGCAGTACTTC. Its protein is CASSGTETLYEQYF.

This chain connects TRBV5-1 to TRBJ2-2; no definite D call. The V end lost 9 bases, the J end lost 6 bases, and 9 bases lay between the germline ends. CDR3 size: 11 residues. CDR1 is SGHRS and CDR2 is YFSETQ in the germline V gene. The CDR3 nucleotides are TGCGCCACTGTAACGGCCGGGGAGCTGTTTTTT. Translating it yields CATVTAGELFF. Using reference TRBV5-1 and TRBJ2-2 for the parts outside the CDR3, the full variable domain is KAGVTQTPRYLIKTRGQQVTLSCSPISGHRSVSWYQQTPGQGLQFLFEYFSETQRNKGNFPGRFSGRQFSNSRSEMNVSTLELGDSALYLCATVTAGELFFGEGSRLTVL.

The chain joins TRBV11-3 to TRBJ2-6; no reliable D call. V was pared by 5 bases and J by 3 bases, with 5 bases between. The CDR3 length is 13 residues. The germline gives CDR1 SGHNT, CDR2 YENEEA. CDR3: CASSLNGANVLTF. The CDR3 DNA follows: TGTGCCAGCAGCCTAAATGGGGCCAACGTCCTGACTTTC.

This clone was detected only once. V and J are TRBV5-4 and TRBJ1-2; D unresolved. CDR1 and CDR2 (germline): SGHNT, YYREEE (reference sequence). CDR3 length equals 13 residues. V gave up 0 bases and J gave up 5 bases, with 8 bases separating them. CDR3 in amino acids: CASSLGASYGYTF. The CDR3 region has the DNA TGTGCCAGCAGCTTGGGGGCTTCTTATGGCTACACCTTC.

This rearrangement joins TRBV11-2 to TRBJ2-3; a possible D gene is TRBD2 (5 bases). Germline CDR1 and CDR2: SGHAT and FQNNGV. The CDR3 runs to 16 residues. V was shortened by 3 bases and J by 4 bases, with 17 bases between the two germline ends. The CDR3 loop is CASSLVRPPGADTQYF. In DNA, the CDR3 is TGTGCCAGCAGCTTGGTGCGACCTCCCGGGGCAGATACGCAGTATTTT.

The chain is built from TRBV9 and TRBJ2-1; 7 bases agree with TRBD2. With 0 bases clipped from V and 5 bases from J, the junction kept 5 bases outside the gene matches. Germline V gene sequence: CDR1 SGDLS, CDR2 YYNGEE. This CDR3 has 15 residues. The CDR3 loop is CASSVAASGNNEQFF. In nucleotides, the CDR3 is TGTGCCAGCAGCGTAGCGGCTAGCGGAAACAATGAGCAGTTCTTC.

This clone was recorded only once. This chain joins TRBV2 and TRBJ2-2; D uncertain. The germline V and J ends were trimmed by 6 bases and 6 bases, with 11 bases remaining between them. Germline CDR1 is SNHLY and CDR2 is FYNNEI. This CDR3 has 13 amino acids. DNA for the CDR3: TGTGCCAGCAGCACAGCCCTCGCCGGGGAGCTGTTTTTT. It translates to CASSTALAGELFF.

The J gene is TRBJ2-3, the V gene TRBV6-1; 12 bases match TRBD1. Looked up from germline, CDR1 is MNHNS and CDR2 is SASEGT. Losses at the gene ends were 6 bases for V and 7 bases for J; bases not matched to a gene: 5. This CDR3 region has 14 residues. CDR3 loop: CASRPGQGAHTQYF. Here the CDR3 DNA reads TGTGCCAGCAGGCCGGGACAGGGGGCACATACGCAGTATTTT.

This chain links TRBV5-1 with TRBJ1-6; maybe TRBD1 (6 bases). Per the germline V gene, CDR1 is SGHRS and CDR2 is YFSETQ. CDR3 length: 15 amino acids. The V end was cut by 0 bases, the J end by 7 bases, with 11 bases between. In DNA form, the CDR3 reads TGCGCCAGCAGCTTGGACCCAGGGGAGAATTCACCCCTCCACTTT. Translation: CASSLDPGENSPLHF.

The V and J genes are TRBV5-5 and TRBJ1-4; unclear D gene. The germline gives CDR1 SGHKS, CDR2 YYEKEE (reference sequence). Trimming pared 1 base from V and 3 bases from J, leaving 10 bases between. The CDR3 runs to 15 residues. The CDR3 spells CASSLSGAANEKLFF. In DNA, the CDR3 is TGTGCCAGCAGCTTGTCCGGCGCGGCTAATGAAAAACTGTTTTTT.

This clone was picked up one time. This chain links TRBV2 with TRBJ1-5; D ambiguous. The CDR3 spans 13 residues. V was pared by 6 bases and J by 0 bases, with 6 bases between. Germline V gene sequence: CDR1 SNHLY, CDR2 FYNNEI. The CDR3 reads CASRGDSNQPQHF. The CDR3 bases are TGTGCCAGCAGAGGAGATAGCAATCAGCCCCAGCATTTT.

The chain is built from TRBV4-2 and TRBJ1-5, with 7 nucleotides matching TRBD1. Germline V gene sequence: CDR1 LGHNA, CDR2 YNFKEQ. With 2 bases clipped from V and 4 bases from J, the junction kept 11 bases outside the gene matches. This CDR3 contains 17 residues. The CDR3 region has the DNA TGTGCCAGCAGCCAAAGTAGTCAGGCAGGGGGAAATCAGCCCCAGCATTTT. The encoded protein is CASSQSSQAGGNQPQHF.

The chain couples TRBV7-2 to TRBJ2-7; TRBD1 agrees at 8 bases. The CDR3 length is 15 residues. Germline values: CDR1 SGHTA, CDR2 FQGNSA. The junction had 5 bases not matched to a gene; V was cut back by 1 base and J by 3 bases. CDR3 sequence (DNA): TGTGCCAGCAGCTTAGGACAGGGGCCCAACTACGAGCAGTACTTC. This gives the protein CASSLGQGPNYEQYF.

Only one count was recorded for this clone. This chain connects TRBV19 to TRBJ2-7; 8 positions match TRBD2. Trimming at V came to 6 bases and at J to 2 bases, leaving 9 bases not matched to a gene. The CDR3 consists of 15 residues. The V gene's germline CDR1 is LNHDA and CDR2 SQIVND (reference sequence). Written as DNA, the CDR3 is TGTGCCAGTAGCCCCGGGGGAGCGGGGGCCTACGAGCAGTACTTC. It translates to CASSPGGAGAYEQYF. The full variable domain, its missing parts supplied by reference TRBV19 and TRBJ2-7, is DGGITQSPKYLFRKEGQNVTLSCEQNLNHDAMYWYRQDPGQGLRLIYYSQIVNDFQKGDIAEGYSVSREKKESFPLTVTSAQKNPTAFYLCASSPGGAGAYEQYFGPGTRLTVT.

The genes are TRBV27 and TRBJ1-2; D gene uncertain. The CDR3 runs 14 residues. V was clipped by 2 bases and J by 4 bases, with 11 bases between them. From germline, CDR1 is MNHEY and CDR2 SMNVEV (reference sequence). In DNA, the CDR3 is TGTGCCAGCAGTTTAGGGCCTCGACCCTATGGCTACACCTTC. This sequence encodes CASSLGPRPYGYTF.

The chain links TRBV5-1 to TRBJ1-4; D uncertain. CDR3 size: 16 residues. The germline V and J ends were trimmed by 0 bases and 7 bases, with 16 bases remaining between them. Germline CDR1 and CDR2: SGHRS and YFSETQ. As DNA, the CDR3 is TGCGCCAGCAGCTTGGTTGGTGCGGGAGGGAGTGAAAAACTGTTTTTT. Translated, it gives CASSLVGAGGSEKLFF.